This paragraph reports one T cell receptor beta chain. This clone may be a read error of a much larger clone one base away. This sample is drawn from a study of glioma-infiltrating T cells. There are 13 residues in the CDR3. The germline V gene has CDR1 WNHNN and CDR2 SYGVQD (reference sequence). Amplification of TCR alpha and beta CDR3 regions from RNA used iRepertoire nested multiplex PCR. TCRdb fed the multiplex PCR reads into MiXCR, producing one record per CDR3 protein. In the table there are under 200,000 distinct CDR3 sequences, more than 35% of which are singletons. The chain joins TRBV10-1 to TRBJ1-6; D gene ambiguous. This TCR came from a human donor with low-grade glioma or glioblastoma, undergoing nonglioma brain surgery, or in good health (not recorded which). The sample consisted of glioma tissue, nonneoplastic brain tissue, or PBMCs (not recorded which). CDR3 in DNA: TGCGCCAGCAGTGATAGCCAGAATCGGATCCTCAACTTT. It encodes CASSDSQNRILNF.